Below, one TCR beta chain is given with its context. The data were obtained in a study of blood T cell repertoires in COVID-19. Looking at the study overall: The United States, Italy and Spain supplied acute and convalescent COVID-19 samples. From T cells, B-cell-depleted T cells, or PBMCs came the material, which was cDNA or gDNA.

Germline-derived CDR1 and CDR2 are MNHEY and SVGAGI. V was clipped by 5 bases and J by 1 base, with 11 bases between them. This CDR3 has 14 amino acids. Study processing details: Quantification of nucleated cells was approximated via reference gene primer amplification. Generated by immunoSEQ multiplex PCR, the TCRdb table keeps only in-frame clones and is missing some. V, J and clone size are taken as reported in that table, and D and trimming were inferred from the DNA itself. The sample records 95,000 to 100,000 clones, roughly 92% being singletons. Sequencing was carried out using peripheral blood. The chain recombines TRBV6-5 with TRBJ1-1; D uncertain. The receptor was isolated from a man in his fifties with active COVID-19. CDR3 nucleotide sequence: TGTGCCAGCAGTCCGAGTACTCGGAACACTGAAGCTTTCTTT. It encodes CASSPSTRNTEAFF.